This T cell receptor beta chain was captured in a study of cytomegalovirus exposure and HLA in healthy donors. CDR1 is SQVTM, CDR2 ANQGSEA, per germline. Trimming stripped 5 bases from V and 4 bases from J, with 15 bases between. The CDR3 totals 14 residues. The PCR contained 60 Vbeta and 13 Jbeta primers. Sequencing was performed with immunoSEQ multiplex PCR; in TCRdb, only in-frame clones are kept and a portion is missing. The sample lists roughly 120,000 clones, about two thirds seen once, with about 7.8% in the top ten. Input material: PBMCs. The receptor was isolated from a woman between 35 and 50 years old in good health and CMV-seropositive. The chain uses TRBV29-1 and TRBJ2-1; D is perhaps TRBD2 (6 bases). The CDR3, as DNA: TGCAGCGTTAGGGCGGCGGGGTTTTACAATGAGCAGTTCTTC. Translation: CSVRAAGFYNEQFF.